This TCR beta chain was captured by sequencing in a study of Ad26.COV2.S vaccination and SARS-CoV-2 variants. Concerning this clone: Its antigen remains unidentified.

Study results and limitations: Comparable non-spike TCR breadth was observed in vaccine and placebo recipients.

Generated by immunoSEQ multiplex PCR, the TCRdb table keeps only in-frame clones and is missing some. The sample consists of more than 300,000 clones, about 85% of them appearing once. The CDR3 spans 14 residues. The ends lost 4 bases at V and 9 bases at J; junction bases unmatched: 4. Germline CDR1 is SGHKS and CDR2 is YYEKEE (reference sequence). Documented treatment: roughly 20 received Ad26.COV2.S at low or high dose, single or two shots; a few received placebo; per-sample allocation not given. Samples analyzed were those drawn on day 63 after the first vaccine or placebo injection. Cohort 1b enrolled adults aged 18-55 years in Boston. An Ad26 vector was used to express Wuhan-strain SARS-CoV-2 spike as the vaccine.

This sample comprised peripheral blood, obtained in a trial of Ad26.COV2.S vaccine versus placebo. This sequence joins TRBV5-5 and TRBJ1-6; 10 nucleotides align to TRBD1. The source of this sequence is a person aged 18-65 years who received the Ad26.COV2.S COVID-19 vaccine or a placebo. CDR3 bases: TGTGCCAGCAGCCCCGGGACAGGGGTTTCACCCCTCCACTTT. Amino acid sequence: CASSPGTGVSPLHF.